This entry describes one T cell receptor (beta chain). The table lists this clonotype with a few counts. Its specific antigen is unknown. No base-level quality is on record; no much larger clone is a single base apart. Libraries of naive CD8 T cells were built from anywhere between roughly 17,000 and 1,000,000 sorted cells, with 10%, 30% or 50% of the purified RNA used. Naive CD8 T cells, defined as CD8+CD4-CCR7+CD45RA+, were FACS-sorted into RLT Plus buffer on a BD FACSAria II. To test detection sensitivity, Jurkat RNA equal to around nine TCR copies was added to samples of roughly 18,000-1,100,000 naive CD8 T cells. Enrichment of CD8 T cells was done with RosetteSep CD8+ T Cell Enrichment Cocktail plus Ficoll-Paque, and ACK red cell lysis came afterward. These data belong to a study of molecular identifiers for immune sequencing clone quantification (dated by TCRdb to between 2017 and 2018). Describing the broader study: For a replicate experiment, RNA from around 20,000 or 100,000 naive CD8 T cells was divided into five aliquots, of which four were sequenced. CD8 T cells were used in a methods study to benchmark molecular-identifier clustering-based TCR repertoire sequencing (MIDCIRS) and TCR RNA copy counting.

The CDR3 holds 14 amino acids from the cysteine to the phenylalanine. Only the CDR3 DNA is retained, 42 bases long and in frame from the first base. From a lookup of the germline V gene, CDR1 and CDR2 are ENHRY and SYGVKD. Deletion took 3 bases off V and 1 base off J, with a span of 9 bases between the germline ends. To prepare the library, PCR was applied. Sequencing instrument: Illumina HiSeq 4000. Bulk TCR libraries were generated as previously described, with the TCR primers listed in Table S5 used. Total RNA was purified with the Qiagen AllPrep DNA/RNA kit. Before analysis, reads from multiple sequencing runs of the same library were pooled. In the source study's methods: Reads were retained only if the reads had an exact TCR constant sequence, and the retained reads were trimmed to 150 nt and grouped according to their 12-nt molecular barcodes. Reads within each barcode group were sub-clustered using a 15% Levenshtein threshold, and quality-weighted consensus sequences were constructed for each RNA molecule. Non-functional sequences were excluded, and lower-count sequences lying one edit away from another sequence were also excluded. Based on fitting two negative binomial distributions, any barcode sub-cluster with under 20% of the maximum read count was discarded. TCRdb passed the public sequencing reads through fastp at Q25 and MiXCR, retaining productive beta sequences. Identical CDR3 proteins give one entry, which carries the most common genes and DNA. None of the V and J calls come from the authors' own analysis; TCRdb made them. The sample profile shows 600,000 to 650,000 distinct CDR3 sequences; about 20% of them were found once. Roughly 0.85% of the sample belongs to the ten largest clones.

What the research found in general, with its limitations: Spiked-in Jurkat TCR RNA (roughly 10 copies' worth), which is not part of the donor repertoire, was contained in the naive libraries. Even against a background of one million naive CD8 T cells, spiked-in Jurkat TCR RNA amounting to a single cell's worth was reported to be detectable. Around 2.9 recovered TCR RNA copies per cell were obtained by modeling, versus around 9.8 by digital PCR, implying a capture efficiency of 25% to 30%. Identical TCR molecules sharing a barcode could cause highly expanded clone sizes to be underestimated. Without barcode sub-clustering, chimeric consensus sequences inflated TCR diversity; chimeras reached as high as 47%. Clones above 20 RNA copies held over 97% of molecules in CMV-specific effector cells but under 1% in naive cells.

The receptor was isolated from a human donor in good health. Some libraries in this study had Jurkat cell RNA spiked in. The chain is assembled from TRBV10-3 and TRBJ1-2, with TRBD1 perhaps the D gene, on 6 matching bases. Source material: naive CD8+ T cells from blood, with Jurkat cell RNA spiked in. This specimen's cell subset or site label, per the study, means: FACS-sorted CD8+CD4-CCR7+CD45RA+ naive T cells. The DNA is TGTGCCATCAGTGAACAGGGAGGTAACTATGGCTACACCTTC. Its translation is CAISEQGGNYGYTF.